This T cell receptor (beta chain) appears in the sequencing data of a study of read filtering for tumor transcriptome and immune sequencing. The wider study: Patients were approximately 17 male and approximately 15 female, mean age around 70 years, range about 47 to 85. Study-level results: This fraction held mixed bone marrow immune cells after CD138-negative sorting. Dropping single-read clonotypes raised IR-seq and RNA-seq shared-clonotype correlation.

Sampling of bone marrow took place during active disease in every patient. The V gene end was trimmed by 7 bases and the J gene end by 5 bases; junction bases not matched to a gene: 4. CDR1 and CDR2 (germline): SGHRS, YFSETQ. The CDR3 loop spans 13 amino acids. This library used 300 to 450 ng RNA and molecular barcoded adaptors spanning alpha/delta and beta/gamma chains. MiXCR was run by TCRdb on the reads, yielding one entry per CDR3 protein. Of some 140,000 distinct CDR3 sequences in the sample, roughly 13% were seen once. The sample holds many counts of this clonotype. The target antigen is unknown.

The chain carries TRBV5-1 and TRBJ2-5; 11 positions match TRBD2. Sequencing was performed on a population of CD138-negative cells sorted from bone marrow. The TCR comes from a donor at least 40 years old with multiple myeloma. CDR3 in amino acids: CASGTSGSETQYF. The DNA of the CDR3 is TGCGCCAGCGGAACTAGCGGGAGTGAGACCCAGTACTTC.